A single sample gave rise to the 30 T cell receptor beta chains below, sequenced in a study of blood T cell repertoires in COVID-19. Profiled with immunoSEQ multiplex PCR; TCRdb holds only in-frame clones, not every one. The table includes approximately 220,000 clones, 80% to 85% detected once. Material: peripheral blood. All receptors come from a woman between 55 and 75 years old who had recovered from COVID-19.

The chain couples TRBV2 to TRBJ1-6, with a possible D match to TRBD1 (5 bases). This CDR3 is built from 13 residues. CDR1 and CDR2 from the germline V gene are SNHLY and FYNNEI. The V end lost 4 bases, the J end lost 10 bases, and 11 bases lay between the germline ends. The CDR3 coding sequence is TGTGCCAGCAGTGGTCAGGGAGGGTCACCCCTCCACTTT. Its translation is CASSGQGGSPLHF.

The chain uses TRBV6-5 and TRBJ1-2; 7 bases are shared with TRBD1. The CDR3 contains 15 residues. The V segment lost 5 bases and the J segment 2 bases; nucleotides outside the gene matches: 8. Germline-derived CDR1 and CDR2 are MNHEY and SVGAGI. CDR3 in amino acids: CASSKQDRQNYGYTF. In DNA form, the CDR3 reads TGTGCCAGCAGTAAACAGGACAGGCAGAACTATGGCTACACCTTC.

This chain joins TRBV7-8 and TRBJ1-1; no clear D. Deletions cut 1 base from V and 2 bases from J, with 14 bases between. The CDR3 is 16 amino acids. From germline, CDR1 is SGHVS and CDR2 FQNEAQ. CDR3 sequence reads: CASSLVRTSPNTEAFF. The CDR3 coding sequence is TGTGCCAGCAGCTTAGTACGGACTTCGCCTAACACTGAAGCTTTCTTT.

The chain joins TRBV20-1 to TRBJ1-2, with 7 bases aligning to TRBD1. The junction had 3 bases not matched to a gene; V was cut back by 5 bases and J by 6 bases. The germline CDR1 and CDR2 sequences are DFQATT and SNEGSKA (reference sequence). This CDR3 is built from 11 residues. The CDR3 nucleotides read TGCAGTGCTCCAGGGGGACATGGCTACACCTTC. It is translated as CSAPGGHGYTF.

CDR3 DNA: TGTGCCAGCAGTGCTAGCGGGGGGCGGATACCACCCAATGAGCAGTTCTTC. Translation gives CASSASGGRIPPNEQFF. This sequence joins TRBV27 and TRBJ2-1; TRBD2 aligns across 11 bases. With 5 bases clipped from V and 6 bases from J, the junction kept 12 bases outside the gene matches. The CDR3 runs to 17 residues. Germline-derived CDR1 and CDR2 are MNHEY and SMNVEV (reference sequence).

Notes on this clone: The junction differs from germline at one of its ends, possibly a read error. The rearrangement uses TRBV27 and TRBJ2-5, with TRBD1 matching over 10 bases. The CDR3 totals 14 residues. Germline lookup yields CDR1 MNHEY and CDR2 SMNVEV (reference sequence). Written as DNA, the CDR3 is TGTGCCAGCAGCCAGACCGGGACAGGGGAGACGCAGTACTTC. Amino acids: CASSQTGTGETQYF.

The rearrangement joins TRBV5-1 to TRBJ1-2, with D hard to call. Germline assignment: CDR1 SGHRS and CDR2 YFSETQ. The CDR3 loop spans 15 amino acids. The V end was cut by 4 bases, the J end by 6 bases, with 19 bases between. CDR3 nucleotides: TGCGCCAGCAGCCCCGGACTGATAACCCTACATGGCTACACCTTC. Translation gives CASSPGLITLHGYTF.

The J gene is TRBJ1-2, the V gene TRBV4-3; TRBD1 might be the D (5 bases). Germline V gene lookup returns CDR1 LGHNA and CDR2 YSLEER. V was clipped by 0 bases and J by 5 bases, with 16 bases between them. There are 16 residues in the CDR3. The DNA for the CDR3 is TGCGCCAGCAGCCAAGATGCGTCAGGGCCCCTATATGGCTACACCTTC. Translating it yields CASSQDASGPLYGYTF.

Only one count was recorded for this clone. This chain joins TRBV11-2 and TRBJ1-2, with TRBD1 matching over 11 bases. Germline loops: CDR1 SGHAT, CDR2 FQNNGV. Trimming removed 5 bases from V and 7 bases from J; junction bases left unmatched: 9. This CDR3 contains 15 residues. CDR3 sequence: CASSRPGQGVRGYTF. CDR3 nucleotide sequence: TGTGCCAGCAGCCGCCCGGGACAGGGGGTACGTGGCTACACCTTC.

About this clone: The same CDR3 is also encoded by other DNA sequences in this sample. V usage is TRBV5-1 and J usage is TRBJ1-6, with 9 bases matching TRBD1. Per germline, CDR1 SGHRS and CDR2 YFSETQ. The CDR3 extends over 15 amino acids. The V segment lost 0 bases and the J segment 8 bases; nucleotides outside the gene matches: 3. CDR3: CASSLAGQGYSPLHF. CDR3 bases: TGCGCCAGCAGCTTGGCGGGACAGGGCTATTCACCCCTCCACTTT.

The J gene is TRBJ1-4, the V gene TRBV5-1; D is perhaps TRBD1 (5 bases). There are 17 residues in the CDR3. CDR1 and CDR2 from the germline V gene are SGHRS and YFSETQ. V was shortened by 0 bases and J by 2 bases, with 14 bases between the two germline ends. This CDR3 reads CASSLGPPRGTNEKLFF. The CDR3 bases are TGCGCCAGCAGCTTGGGTCCCCCCCGGGGGACTAATGAAAAACTGTTTTTT.

The chain employs TRBV9 and TRBJ2-1; 8 bases fit TRBD2. V was clipped by 0 bases and J by 4 bases; unmatched bases: 6. CDR1 and CDR2 (germline): SGDLS, YYNGEE. The CDR3 consists of 16 residues. Written as DNA, the CDR3 is TGTGCCAGCAGCGTAGAGGCGGGGGGACGTTACAATGAGCAGTTCTTC. It translates to CASSVEAGGRYNEQFF. Full variable domain (outside the CDR3, taken from reference TRBV9 and TRBJ2-1): DSGVTQTPKHLITATGQRVTLRCSPRSGDLSVYWYQQSLDQGLQFLIQYYNGEERAKGNILERFSAQQFPDLHSELNLSSLELGDSALYFCASSVEAGGRYNEQFFGPGTRLTVL.

This chain connects TRBV11-1 to TRBJ1-2; 7 nucleotides line up with TRBD1. There are 12 residues in the CDR3. J gave up 7 bases and V 5 bases, and 4 bases lay outside the gene matches. Per germline, CDR1 SGHAT and CDR2 FQDESV (reference sequence). CDR3 loop: CASSSRQGGYTF. Here the CDR3 DNA reads TGTGCCAGCAGCAGCAGACAGGGTGGCTACACCTTC.

CDR3 DNA sequence: TGTGCCAGCAGCTTGCTAGGTAGGATGAACACTGAAGCTTTCTTT. It yields the protein CASSLLGRMNTEAFF. The chain joins TRBV7-2 to TRBJ1-1; D is ambiguous. Trimming shortened V by 3 bases and J by 0 bases, and 11 bases separated the two germline ends. The CDR3 runs to 15 residues. In germline, CDR1 is SGHTA, CDR2 FQGNSA.

The rearrangement links TRBV19 to TRBJ1-5; TRBD1 matches at 10 bases. The germline V gene encodes CDR1 LNHDA and CDR2 SQIVND (reference sequence). V shed 9 bases and J 6 bases; nucleotides not matched to a gene: 5. The CDR3 is 13 residues long. CDR3 protein: CASGGTGAQPQHF. CDR3 in DNA: TGTGCCAGCGGCGGGACAGGGGCTCAGCCCCAGCATTTT.

The gene calls are TRBV6-2 or TRBV6-3 and TRBJ2-1; TRBD1 matches at 10 bases. The junction had 5 bases not matched to a gene; V was cut back by 4 bases and J by 2 bases. The CDR3 totals 16 residues. Germline V gene sequence: CDR1 MNHEY, CDR2 SVGEGT. The CDR3 reads CASSSRTGGPYNEQFF. The CDR3 DNA is TGTGCCAGCAGTTCGAGGACAGGGGGACCCTACAATGAGCAGTTCTTC.

The chain joins TRBV25-1 to TRBJ2-7; possibly TRBD1 for D (5 bases). V was shortened by 4 bases and J by 3 bases, with 13 bases between the two germline ends. This CDR3 is built from 14 residues. Germline values: CDR1 MGHDK, CDR2 SYGVNS. The DNA of the CDR3 is TGTGCCAGCAGTGGGAGAACAGGATACTACGAGCAGTACTTC. It translates to CASSGRTGYYEQYF.

The CDR3 DNA is TGTGCCAGCAGCCCCGGGACATTCTACGAGCAGTACTTC. This sequence encodes CASSPGTFYEQYF. The chain employs TRBV12-3 or TRBV12-4 and TRBJ2-7, with a possible D match to TRBD1 (6 bases). The ends were cut back, 6 bases at V and 3 bases at J, with 12 bases in the middle. The CDR3 sequence is 13 residues long.

On this clone itself: Other DNA sequences in the sample encode the same CDR3. This chain links TRBV5-1 with TRBJ1-1; unclear D gene. Germline V lookup: CDR1 SGHRS, CDR2 YFSETQ. Trimming left V 2 bases short and J 2 bases short, with 7 bases between. The CDR3 runs 13 residues. The CDR3 sequence is CASSLGGNTEAFF. CDR3 in DNA: TGCGCCAGCAGCTTAGGAGGTAACACTGAAGCTTTCTTT. Complete variable domain (other parts from reference TRBV5-1 and TRBJ1-1): KAGVTQTPRYLIKTRGQQVTLSCSPISGHRSVSWYQQTPGQGLQFLFEYFSETQRNKGNFPGRFSGRQFSNSRSEMNVSTLELGDSALYLCASSLGGNTEAFFGQGTRLTVV.

The chain links TRBV19 to TRBJ1-5, with D unresolved. CDR1 and CDR2 (germline): LNHDA, SQIVND (reference sequence). Trimming took 1 base from V and 6 from J, leaving 7 bases between them. The length of the CDR3 is 13 residues. In nucleotides, the CDR3 is TGTGCCAGTAGTATAGCAACGGGTCAGCCCCAGCATTTT. It translates to CASSIATGQPQHF.

The chain carries TRBV10-3 and TRBJ1-1; D not resolved. This CDR3 spans 13 amino acids. V was trimmed by 4 bases and J by 2 bases, leaving 8 bases between them. Per the germline V gene, CDR1 is ENHRY and CDR2 is SYGVKD. CDR3 DNA: TGTGCCATCAGTGTAGTCGGTAACACTGAAGCTTTCTTT. Translation gives CAISVVGNTEAFF.

This clone was observed once. The chain joins TRBV13 to TRBJ2-7; TRBD2 aligns across 8 bases. The CDR3 is 14 residues long. V lost 0 bases, J lost 4 bases, and 2 bases stayed unmatched. Germline assignment: CDR1 PRHDT and CDR2 FYEKMQ (reference sequence). The CDR3 loop reads CASSLGRGGYEQYF. DNA of the CDR3: TGTGCCAGCAGCTTAGGCCGGGGGGGTTACGAGCAGTACTTC.

This chain's CDR3 is CASSSGTSYEQYF. The CDR3 nucleotides read TGCGCCAGCAGCTCCGGGACTAGCTACGAGCAGTACTTC. The chain has TRBV5-1 and TRBJ2-7; 8 nucleotides line up with TRBD2. Germline V gene data show CDR1 as SGHRS and CDR2 as YFSETQ. This CDR3 contains 13 residues. With V trimmed by 3 bases and J by 3 bases, 2 bases remained unmatched.

The chain uses TRBV6-5 and TRBJ2-2; D is possibly TRBD1 (6 bases). Germline lookup yields CDR1 MNHEY and CDR2 SVGAGI. V was trimmed by 2 bases and J by 8 bases, leaving 12 bases between them. The CDR3 contains 14 residues. The CDR3 nucleotides read TGTGCCAGCAGTTACAGGGGGTTATCGGGGGAGCTGTTTTTT. Translating gives CASSYRGLSGELFF.

This chain connects TRBV4-1 to TRBJ2-1, with D maybe TRBD2 (6 bases). Germline V lookup: CDR1 MGHRA, CDR2 YSYEKL. V lost 1 base and J 12 bases, leaving 13 bases between the germline ends. This CDR3 region has 13 residues. The CDR3 sequence is CASSQGGDGRQFF. CDR3 coding DNA: TGCGCCAGCAGCCAAGGGGGGGACGGGCGGCAGTTCTTC.

This chain links TRBV30 with TRBJ1-1; D gene uncertain. Germline V gives CDR1 GTSNPN, CDR2 SVGIG (reference sequence). This CDR3 has 11 amino acids. V lost 3 bases and J 7 bases, leaving 9 bases between the germline ends. The CDR3 sequence: CAWRVRGEAFF. The CDR3 DNA follows: TGTGCCTGGAGGGTGCGGGGTGAAGCTTTCTTT.

V usage is TRBV7-2 and J usage is TRBJ2-7, with D possibly matching TRBD1 (6 bases). Germline V gene lookup returns CDR1 SGHTA and CDR2 FQGNSA. The CDR3 runs to 13 residues. With 4 bases removed from V and 1 base from J, the gap between germline ends came to 8 bases. In DNA form, the CDR3 reads TGTGCCAGCAGCTCGCAGGGGTCCTACGAGCAGTACTTC. This codes for CASSSQGSYEQYF.

J is TRBJ1-1 and V is TRBV6-5; D not certain. Trimming stripped 2 bases from V and 1 base from J, with 8 bases between. The CDR3 has 14 residues. Germline CDR1 MNHEY, CDR2 SVGAGI. The CDR3 DNA sequence: TGTGCCAGCAGTTACGGGCTGGCGAACACTGAAGCTTTCTTT. As protein: CASSYGLANTEAFF.

This sequence joins TRBV3-1 (or the pseudogene TRBV3-2) and TRBJ2-3; TRBD2 matches at 8 bases. The germline CDR1 and CDR2 sequences are LGHDT and YNNKEL (reference sequence). CDR3 length equals 15 residues. With V trimmed by 4 bases and J by 5 bases, 8 bases remained unmatched. The CDR3 protein is CASSLVGGAGDTQYF. CDR3 in DNA: TGTGCCAGCAGCCTAGTCGGGGGGGCCGGAGATACGCAGTATTTT.

In DNA form, the CDR3 reads TGTGCCAGCAGCTTAGCCCCGGACAGGGGAGATACGCAGTATTTT. It encodes CASSLAPDRGDTQYF. The V gene is TRBV11-1, the J gene TRBJ2-3; TRBD1 aligns across 9 bases. The CDR3 contains 15 residues. J lost 5 bases, V lost 0 bases, and 3 bases had no gene match. Germline V lookup: CDR1 SGHAT, CDR2 FQDESV (reference sequence).